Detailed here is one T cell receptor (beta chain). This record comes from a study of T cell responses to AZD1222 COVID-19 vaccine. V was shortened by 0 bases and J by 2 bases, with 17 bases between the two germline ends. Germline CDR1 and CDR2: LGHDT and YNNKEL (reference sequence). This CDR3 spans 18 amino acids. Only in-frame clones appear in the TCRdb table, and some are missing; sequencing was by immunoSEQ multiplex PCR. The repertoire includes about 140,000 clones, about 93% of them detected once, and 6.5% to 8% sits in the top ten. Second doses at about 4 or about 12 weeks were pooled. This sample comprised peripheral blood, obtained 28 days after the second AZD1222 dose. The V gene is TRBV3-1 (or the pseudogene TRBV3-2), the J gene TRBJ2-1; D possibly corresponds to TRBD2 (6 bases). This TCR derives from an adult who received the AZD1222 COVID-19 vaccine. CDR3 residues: CASSQDWSGVATYNEQFF. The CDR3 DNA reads TGTGCCAGCAGCCAAGATTGGTCGGGAGTAGCAACCTACAATGAGCAGTTCTTC.